This paragraph covers one T cell receptor (beta chain) sequence. Authors' processing steps: Estimation of nucleated cell counts was performed using reference gene primer amplification. Here immunoSEQ multiplex PCR was the method, and the copy in TCRdb shows in-frame clones only, minus some. That table is the source of V, J and clone size, and D and trimming were worked out from the DNA. The sample comprises 250,000 to 400,000 clones, under 90% of which are singletons, and roughly 2.9% rests with the top ten. Per the germline V gene, CDR1 is PRHDT and CDR2 is FYEKMQ (reference sequence). The CDR3 is 14 residues long. The ends were cut back, 3 bases at V and 2 bases at J, with 11 bases in the middle. This sample was included in a study of blood T cell repertoires in COVID-19. The wider study: The origin of the acute and convalescent COVID-19 samples was the United States, Italy and Spain.

Specimen: peripheral blood. The source is a young woman with COVID-19, enrolled during active disease. This chain joins TRBV13 and TRBJ2-7, with a weak D call TRBD2 (6 bases). This CDR3 is CASSFSGPAYEQYF. CDR3 DNA sequence: TGTGCCAGCAGCTTTAGCGGACCTGCCTACGAGCAGTACTTC. The full variable domain, in which reference TRBV13 and TRBJ2-7 provide the parts outside the CDR3, is AAGVIQSPRHLIKEKRETATLKCYPIPRHDTVYWYQQGPGQDPQFLISFYEKMQSDKGSIPDRFSAQQFSDYHSELNMSSLELGDSALYFCASSFSGPAYEQYFGPGTRLTVT.